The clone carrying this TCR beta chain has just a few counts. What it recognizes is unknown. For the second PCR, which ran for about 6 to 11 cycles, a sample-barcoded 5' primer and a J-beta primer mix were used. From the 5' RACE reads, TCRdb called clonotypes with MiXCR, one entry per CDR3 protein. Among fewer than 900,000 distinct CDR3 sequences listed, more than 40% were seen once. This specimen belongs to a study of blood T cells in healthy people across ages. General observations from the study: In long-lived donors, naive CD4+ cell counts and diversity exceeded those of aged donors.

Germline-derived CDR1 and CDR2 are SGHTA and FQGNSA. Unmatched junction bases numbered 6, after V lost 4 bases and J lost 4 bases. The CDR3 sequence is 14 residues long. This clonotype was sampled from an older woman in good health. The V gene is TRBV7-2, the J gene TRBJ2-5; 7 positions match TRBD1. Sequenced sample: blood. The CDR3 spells CASSSGQITETQYF. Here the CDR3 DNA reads TGTGCCAGCAGCTCGGGACAGATTACAGAGACCCAGTACTTC.